These T cell receptor beta chains were read from a single sample in a study of shared clonotypes between healthy human individuals. Sequencing was performed with immunoSEQ multiplex PCR; in TCRdb, only in-frame clones are kept and a portion is missing. The top ten clones hold approximately 24% of a sample with hundreds of thousands of clones, about 91% of them seen once. Sample: naive CD8+ T cells sorted from blood. The receptors shown here come from a man aged 30-40 years in good health. The CDR3 runs from the conserved cysteine through the conserved F or W.

TRBV7-2	TRBJ2-1	CASSLPGARVGDNEQFF
TRBV6-5	TRBJ1-5	CASSYGNNQPQHF
TRBV30	TRBJ2-3	CAWGSGAGDTQYF
TRBV27	TRBJ2-7	CASSWAGTGHYEQYF
TRBV7-9	TRBJ1-2	CASSETTGEYSRGYTF
TRBV11-2	TRBJ2-1	CASSLVPSGGYNEQFF
TRBV27	TRBJ2-7	CASREREGSYEQYF
TRBV7-9	TRBJ2-5	CASSLAQGGVETQYF
TRBV15	TRBJ1-1	CATSRDRGTEAFF
TRBV7-6	TRBJ2-5	CASSKGLAGAGETQYF
TRBV4-1	TRBJ2-2	CASSQGGDLTGELFF
TRBV11-2	TRBJ2-2	CASSLTGELFF
TRBV5-5	TRBJ2-7	CASSPTRSSYEQYF
TRBV27	TRBJ2-1	CASGRDSSYEQFF
TRBV11-2	TRBJ2-7	CASSLDRGRVAYEQYF
TRBV5-6	TRBJ2-7	CASSNSLYEQYF
TRBV6-1	TRBJ1-1	CASSEPRRLTEAFF
TRBV7-3	TRBJ1-2	CASSSSTGEAYCGYTF
TRBV6-5	TRBJ1-1	CASSYSRVNEAFF
TRBV7-9	TRBJ2-5	CASSLDRDQETQYF
TRBV6-5	TRBJ1-5	CASSDRDGQPQHF
TRBV28	TRBJ1-1	CASSLWGQGLMNTEAFF
TRBV9	TRBJ1-3	CASSVASGDGSGNTIYF
TRBV30	TRBJ2-7	CAWMLGYEQYF
TRBV4-3	TRBJ1-1	CASSQGVMNTEAFF
TRBV28	TRBJ2-3	CASSLSQSSDTQYF
TRBV7-9	TRBJ2-4	CASTGLDTLAKNIQYF
TRBV5-5	TRBJ1-1	CASSLDLGLAEAFF
TRBV9	TRBJ2-1	CASSVNIGLAGGPRPQEQFF
TRBV6-1	TRBJ2-2	CASSAPTGGADTGELFF
TRBV7-9	TRBJ2-1	CASSWANQGTDEQFF
TRBV7-9	TRBJ2-5	CASSLKGTGTAYQETQYF
TRBV6-5	TRBJ1-2	CASSYYRASNGYTF
TRBV4-3	TRBJ2-7	CASSQDEVHEQYF
TRBV29-1	TRBJ1-5	CSAGRNGQPQHF
TRBV28	TRBJ2-3	CASSTPDITSTDTQYF